The present entry profiles one TCR beta chain with its context. The CDR3 extends over 17 amino acids. V was pared by 2 bases and J by 0 bases, with 14 bases between. In germline, CDR1 is PRHDT, CDR2 FYEKMQ (reference sequence). This specimen comes from a study of blood T cell repertoires in COVID-19. Across the study: From the United States, Italy and Spain came samples of acute and convalescent COVID-19. PBMCs, B-cell-depleted T cells, or T cells were the source of the cDNA or gDNA that made up the material.

The authors' processing: Amplification with reference gene primers provided the estimates of nucleated cell counts. Assay: immunoSEQ multiplex PCR; the TCRdb copy retains only in-frame clones and omits some. V and J calls and clone size are copied from that table; D and trimming were computed from the DNA. The data show over 200,000 clones, with roughly 86% seen just once and about 0.7% held by the top ten. This TCR was sampled from a human donor in a cohort sampled during active COVID-19. Sequencing input: peripheral blood. The chain uses TRBV13 and TRBJ1-5; D remains unclear. CDR3 sequence: CASSLNRGTNSNQPQHF. CDR3 in DNA: TGTGCCAGCAGCTTAAATCGCGGTACTAATAGCAATCAGCCCCAGCATTTT.